This T cell receptor (beta chain) is drawn from a study of cytomegalovirus exposure and HLA in healthy donors. About this clone itself: Its specificity is unknown.

Germline CDR1 is MGHDK and CDR2 is SYGVNS. This CDR3 spans 14 amino acids. V was trimmed by 4 bases and J by 1 base, leaving 10 bases between them. Using immunoSEQ multiplex PCR, the repertoire was profiled, and TCRdb retains in-frame clones only, with some absent. The sample has 200,000 or so clones, 84% seen once. Study results and limitations: High specificity and sensitivity for cytomegalovirus status were reported for the classifier. Rarity held for most TCR sequences, but there were some public TCRs that occurred in many donors.

This chain connects TRBV25-1 to TRBJ2-5; D possibly corresponds to TRBD2 (5 bases). This TCR derives from a young woman in good health and CMV-seropositive. The sample comprised PBMCs. The CDR3 loop is CASSGGRTQETQYF. The CDR3 nucleotides are TGTGCCAGCAGTGGAGGGCGTACCCAAGAGACCCAGTACTTC.